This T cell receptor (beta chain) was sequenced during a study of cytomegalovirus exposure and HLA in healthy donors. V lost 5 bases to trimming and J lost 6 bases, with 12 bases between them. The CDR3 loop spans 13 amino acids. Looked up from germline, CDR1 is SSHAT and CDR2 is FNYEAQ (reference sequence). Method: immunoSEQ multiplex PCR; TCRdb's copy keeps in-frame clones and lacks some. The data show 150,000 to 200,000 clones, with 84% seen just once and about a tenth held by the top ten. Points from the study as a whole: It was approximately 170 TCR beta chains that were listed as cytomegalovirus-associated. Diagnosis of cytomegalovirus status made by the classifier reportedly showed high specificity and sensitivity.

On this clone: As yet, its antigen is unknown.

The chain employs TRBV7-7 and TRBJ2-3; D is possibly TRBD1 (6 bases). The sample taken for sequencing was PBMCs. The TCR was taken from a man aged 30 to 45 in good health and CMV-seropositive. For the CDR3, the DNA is TGTGCCAGCAGCATCGGACAGAAGGATACGCAGTATTTT. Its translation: CASSIGQKDTQYF.